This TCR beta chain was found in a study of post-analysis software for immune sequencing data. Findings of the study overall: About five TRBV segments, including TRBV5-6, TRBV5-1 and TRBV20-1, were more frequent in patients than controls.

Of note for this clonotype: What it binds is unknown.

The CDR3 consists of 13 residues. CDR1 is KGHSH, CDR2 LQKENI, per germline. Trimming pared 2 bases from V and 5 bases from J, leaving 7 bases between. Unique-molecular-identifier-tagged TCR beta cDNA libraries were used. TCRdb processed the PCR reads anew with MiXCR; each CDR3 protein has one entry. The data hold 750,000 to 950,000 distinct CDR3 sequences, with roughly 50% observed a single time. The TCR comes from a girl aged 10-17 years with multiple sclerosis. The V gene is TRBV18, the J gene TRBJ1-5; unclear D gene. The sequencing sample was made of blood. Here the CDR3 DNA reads TGTGCCAGCTCACCAGGGTATGATCAGCCCCAGCATTTT. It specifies CASSPGYDQPQHF.